Listed here are 21 T cell receptor beta chains from one sample, sequenced in a study of blood T cells in healthy people across ages. Alongside a J-beta primer mix, a sample-barcoded 5' primer served in a second PCR lasting about 6 to 11 cycles. TCRdb called the 5' RACE reads again in MiXCR, with one record for every CDR3 protein. The data show 650,000 to 800,000 distinct CDR3 sequences, around two fifths seen once. The specimen was blood. These receptors originate from a man aged 60 to 75 in good health.

The rearrangement joins TRBV11-1 to TRBJ2-4; D is uncertain. The V end was cut by 5 bases, the J end by 0 bases, with 8 bases between. The length of the CDR3 is 14 residues. Germline V lookup: CDR1 SGHAT, CDR2 FQDESV (reference sequence). The CDR3 nucleotides are TGTGCCAGCAGCCCCGGAATAGCCAAAAACATTCAGTACTTC. This codes for CASSPGIAKNIQYF.

A few counts support this clonotype. V and J are TRBV20-1 and TRBJ1-2; D call uncertain. Germline CDR1 and CDR2: DFQATT and SNEGSKA (reference sequence). The CDR3 runs to 14 residues. V was cut by 4 bases and J by 2 bases, with 14 bases left in between. Here the CDR3 DNA reads TGCAGTGCTAATGTCGAAGGAGGGAACTATGGCTACACCTTC. It yields the protein CSANVEGGNYGYTF.

The rearrangement joins TRBV7-9 to TRBJ2-4, with D uncertain. The J call may be mistaken, given a closer DNA end match to TRBJ2-7. This CDR3 region has 12 residues. Germline CDR1 SEHNR, CDR2 FQNEAQ (reference sequence). The CDR3 is CASSHAPAEQYF. CDR3 bases: TGTGCCAGCAGTCATGCACCAGCCGAGCAGTACTTC.

This clonotype is a singleton in its sample. At one boundary the junction diverges from the germline segment, which might be a read error. The chain employs TRBV29-1 and TRBJ2-7, with 9 bases identical to TRBD1. This CDR3 is built from 13 residues. CDR1 and CDR2 from the germline V gene are SQVTM and ANQGSEA. The CDR3 sequence is CGVGTGLGYEQYF. CDR3 DNA: TGCGGCGTTGGGACAGGGTTGGGGTACGAGCAGTACTTC.

This chain joins TRBV14 and TRBJ2-3; D gene unclear. Germline V gives CDR1 SGHDN, CDR2 FVKESK. The CDR3 loop spans 15 amino acids. Trimming removed 1 base from V and 2 bases from J, with 10 bases in between. As DNA, the CDR3 is TGTGCCAGCAGCCAAGCTGTGCGGAACACAGATACGCAGTATTTT. It translates to CASSQAVRNTDTQYF.

This clonotype came up a few times. The rearrangement uses TRBV12-3 or TRBV12-4 and TRBJ1-5; unclear D gene. This CDR3 is built from 15 residues. Trimming stripped 1 base from V and 3 bases from J, with 10 bases between. The CDR3 coding sequence is TGTGCCAGCAGTTTAGAAGGTGCCGTCAATCAGCCCCAGCATTTT. It codes for CASSLEGAVNQPQHF.

This clonotype has only a few counts. The V gene is TRBV20-1, the J gene TRBJ1-4; weak D call: TRBD1 (5 bases). Germline V gene data show CDR1 as DFQATT and CDR2 as SNEGSKA (reference sequence). V lost 0 bases, J lost 6 bases, and 11 bases lay in between. This CDR3 is 14 amino acids long. CDR3 coding DNA: TGCAGTGCTAGAGATCAGGGTAAAGATGAAAAACTGTTTTTT. It specifies CSARDQGKDEKLFF.

This clonotype has only a few counts. This chain links TRBV15 with TRBJ1-2; no definite D call. The CDR3 extends over 13 amino acids. CDR1 is LNHNV, CDR2 YYDKDF, per germline (reference sequence). V was trimmed by 1 base and J by 4 bases, leaving 7 bases between them. CDR3 in DNA: TGTGCCACCAGCAGAGCGCCGAGCTATGGCTACACCTTC. Amino acids: CATSRAPSYGYTF.

There are many counts of this clonotype. This chain links TRBV20-1 with TRBJ2-5; D perhaps matches TRBD2 (6 bases). Trimming took 7 bases from V and 5 from J, leaving 17 bases between them. CDR3 size: 13 residues. Germline values: CDR1 DFQATT, CDR2 SNEGSKA (reference sequence). In DNA form, the CDR3 reads TGCAGTGTAGCCGGGACTTTGAGTGAGACCCAGTACTTC. It yields the protein CSVAGTLSETQYF.

CDR3 amino acids: CASSSETGFFQPQHF. CDR3 bases: TGTGCCAGCAGTTCGGAGACAGGGTTTTTCCAGCCCCAGCATTTT. V usage is TRBV28 and J usage is TRBJ1-5; the match to TRBD1 covers 7 bases. Germline lookup yields CDR1 MDHEN and CDR2 SYDVKM. V was clipped by 4 bases and J by 7 bases; unmatched bases: 10. The CDR3 runs to 15 residues.

This chain joins TRBV6-5 and TRBJ2-1, with D perhaps TRBD1 or TRBD2 (5 bases each). This CDR3 has 15 amino acids. Germline loops: CDR1 MNHEY, CDR2 SVGAGI. V lost 3 bases, J lost 3 bases, and 12 bases lay in between. As DNA, the CDR3 is TGTGCCAGCAGTTATCTTGGGGGAAACTACAATGAGCAGTTCTTC. Its translation is CASSYLGGNYNEQFF.

CDR3 loop: CASSIFDEQFF. Written as DNA, the CDR3 is TGTGCCAGCAGTATCTTCGATGAGCAGTTCTTC. V usage is TRBV2 and J usage is TRBJ2-1; no clear D. CDR3 size: 11 residues. V was shortened by 5 bases and J by 8 bases, with 7 bases between the two germline ends. Germline CDR1 and CDR2: SNHLY and FYNNEI.

This clonotype was observed a few times. The chain employs TRBV29-1 and TRBJ2-5; no clear D. The V gene lost 3 bases and the J gene lost 5 bases, with 13 bases spanning the gap. CDR1 and CDR2 (germline): SQVTM, ANQGSEA. The CDR3 extends over 13 amino acids. The CDR3 nucleotides are TGCAGCGTTGACGCCGGCTTCGAGGAGACCCAGTACTTC. This sequence encodes CSVDAGFEETQYF.

The chain couples TRBV28 to TRBJ2-7; D is undetermined. V dropped 6 bases and J dropped 4 bases, with 13 bases sitting between them. Germline CDR1 reads MDHEN; CDR2 reads SYDVKM. The CDR3 is 13 amino acids. The CDR3 DNA sequence: TGTGCCAGCAGAGGGAACGGAAAATACGAGCAGTACTTC. It yields the protein CASRGNGKYEQYF.

This clonotype was found a few times. V and J are TRBV29-1 and TRBJ2-2; no reliable D call. The CDR3 has 15 amino acids. Per the germline V gene, CDR1 is SQVTM and CDR2 is ANQGSEA. V lost 0 bases and J lost 2, with 10 bases in between. The CDR3 coding sequence is TGCAGCGTTGAAGATACAGTGACCAACACCGGGGAGCTGTTTTTT. Protein product: CSVEDTVTNTGELFF.

This chain connects TRBV7-2 to TRBJ1-5; TRBD1 agrees at 9 bases. Germline-derived CDR1 and CDR2 are SGHTA and FQGNSA. The CDR3 is 14 amino acids. After removal of 5 bases from V and 5 bases from J, the junction contained 4 bases not matched to a gene. The CDR3 spells CASSADRGHQPQHF. For the CDR3, the DNA is TGTGCCAGCAGCGCGGACAGGGGCCATCAGCCCCAGCATTTT.

The CDR3 coding sequence is TGTGCCAGCAGGAGGGCAGGGGCCAAGGATGGCTACACCTTC. As protein: CASRRAGAKDGYTF. J is TRBJ1-2 and V is TRBV6-1, with D tentatively TRBD1 (6 bases). Germline V gene data show CDR1 as MNHNS and CDR2 as SASEGT. This CDR3 has 14 amino acids. V lost 6 bases and J lost 6, with 17 bases in between.

V usage is TRBV5-4 and J usage is TRBJ2-3; D tentatively reads TRBD1 or TRBD2 (5 bases each). The CDR3 consists of 12 residues. The germline gives CDR1 SGHNT, CDR2 YYREEE (reference sequence). Here the CDR3 reads CAMGDSTDTQYF. The CDR3 DNA sequence: TGTGCGATGGGGGATAGCACAGATACGCAGTATTTT.

This clonotype was seen only a few times. The chain couples TRBV7-2 to TRBJ2-5, with D possibly being TRBD1 or TRBD2 (5 bases each). The CDR3 covers 18 residues. V dropped 1 base and J dropped 0 bases, with 18 bases sitting between them. The germline CDR1 and CDR2 sequences are SGHTA and FQGNSA. The CDR3 nucleotides are TGTGCCAGCAGCTTAGAGTTTTTGGGGGATCAGTACCAAGAGACCCAGTACTTC. Its translation is CASSLEFLGDQYQETQYF.

Turning to this clonotype: An end of the junction differs from the germline gene, which may be a read error. The chain carries TRBV25-1 and TRBJ2-7; tentative D call: TRBD1 (6 bases). The length of the CDR3 is 13 residues. Germline lookup yields CDR1 MGHDK and CDR2 SYGVNS. The CDR3 is CAGSASGAYEQYF. CDR3 nucleotides: TGTGCCGGCAGTGCCTCAGGGGCCTACGAGCAGTACTTC.

The V call is TRBV9, the J call TRBJ2-7; D not resolved. The CDR3 extends over 14 amino acids. V gave up 7 bases and J gave up 5 bases, with 19 bases separating them. CDR1 is SGDLS, CDR2 YYNGEE, per germline. CDR3 DNA sequence: TGTGCCAGCTCCCCCCGGGCAGCCTCTAACGAGCAGTACTTC. Translated, it gives CASSPRAASNEQYF.